A single sample is the source of the 29 T cell receptor beta chains below, sequenced in a study of CD8 T cells in Susac syndrome. Reverse transcription of about 0.5 to 1 ug RNA was carried out with random hexamers. TCRdb ran MiXCR on the immunoSEQ multiplex PCR reads and lists one entry per CDR3 protein. The sample holds about 300,000 distinct CDR3 sequences, 85% seen once. Sequenced: CD8+ T cells from PBMCs. The receptors originated from a human donor with multiple sclerosis.

This chain joins TRBV20-1 and TRBJ2-2; D gene uncertain. There are 18 residues in the CDR3. Trimming took off 4 bases at V and 0 bases at J, with 21 bases between the two ends. CDR1 is DFQATT and CDR2 is SNEGSKA in the germline V gene (reference sequence). CDR3: CSAMAGPPMSANTGELFF. The CDR3 DNA sequence: TGCAGTGCTATGGCCGGGCCCCCAATGAGCGCGAACACCGGGGAGCTGTTTTTT.

In DNA, the CDR3 is TGTGCCAGTACTACAGGGGAGCGAGATCAGCCCCAGCATTTT. This encodes CASTTGERDQPQHF. This sequence joins TRBV12-3 or TRBV12-4 and TRBJ1-5; 7 nucleotides line up with TRBD1. The CDR3 spans 14 residues. V lost 9 bases to trimming and J lost 5 bases; unmatched junction nucleotides: 10.

This rearrangement joins TRBV7-6 to TRBJ2-6; TRBD1 is a possible D gene (6 bases). Trimming cost V 1 base and J 2 bases, with 15 bases left between them. Germline V gives CDR1 SGHVS, CDR2 FNYEAQ. The CDR3 totals 18 residues. CDR3 in DNA: TGTGCCAGCAGCTTAGAGAAAACCTGGACAGCTGGGGCCAACGTCCTGACTTTC. Translating it yields CASSLEKTWTAGANVLTF.

The chain links TRBV27 to TRBJ2-2, with D unclear. The CDR3 covers 12 residues. Looked up from germline, CDR1 is MNHEY and CDR2 is SMNVEV (reference sequence). V lost 2 bases and J 7 bases, leaving 5 bases between the germline ends. Written as DNA, the CDR3 is TGTGCCAGCAGTTTAGTAAGCGGGGAGCTGTTTTTT. Protein product: CASSLVSGELFF.

The chain carries TRBV5-6 and TRBJ1-4, with a possible D match to TRBD1 (5 bases). V lost 1 base and J lost 0, with 7 bases in between. The CDR3 totals 15 residues. CDR1 and CDR2 (germline): SGHDT, YYEEEE. The CDR3 coding sequence is TGTGCCAGCAGCTTGAGGACAACAACTAATGAAAAACTGTTTTTT. This codes for CASSLRTTTNEKLFF.

This clonotype is labeled as medium-sized (0.01 to 0.1%). This chain connects TRBV27 to TRBJ2-1; TRBD2 matches at 7 bases. Germline trimming cut 3 bases from V and 9 bases from J; bases unmatched to any gene: 5. Germline CDR1 reads MNHEY; CDR2 reads SMNVEV (reference sequence). The CDR3 spans 13 residues. The CDR3 sequence is CASSFTSAGEQFF. CDR3 bases: TGTGCCAGCAGTTTTACTAGCGCGGGTGAGCAGTTCTTC.

J is TRBJ1-2 and V is TRBV12-3 or TRBV12-4; TRBD1 might be the D (5 bases). The V gene lost 3 bases and the J gene lost 6 bases, with 8 bases spanning the gap. The CDR3 has 12 residues. DNA for the CDR3: TGTGCCAGCAGTTTGGGGCCGAATGGCTACACCTTC. Its protein is CASSLGPNGYTF.

The genes are TRBV6-2 or TRBV6-3 and TRBJ1-3; no definite D call. Germline loops: CDR1 MNHEY, CDR2 SVGEGT. Deletions cut 0 bases from V and 4 bases from J, with 4 bases between. There are 13 residues in the CDR3. The CDR3 spells CASSYSTGNTIYF. CDR3 coding DNA: TGTGCCAGCAGTTACTCGACCGGAAACACCATATATTTT.

This chain's CDR3 is CASSLGETGTNYGYTF. The CDR3 nucleotides are TGTGCCAGCAGCTTAGGGGAGACCGGTACTAACTATGGCTACACCTTC. This chain links TRBV7-8 with TRBJ1-2; D ambiguous. This CDR3 has 16 residues. Trimming removed 1 base at V and 0 bases at J, with 12 bases between. CDR1 and CDR2 (germline): SGHVS, FQNEAQ. The full variable domain, in which reference TRBV7-8 and TRBJ1-2 provide the parts outside the CDR3, is GAGVSQSPRYKVAKRGQDVALRCDPISGHVSLFWYQQALGQGPEFLTYFQNEAQLDKSGLPSDRFFAERPEGSVSTLKIQRTQQEDSAVYLCASSLGETGTNYGYTFGSGTRLTVV.

The V gene is TRBV27, the J gene TRBJ2-7; possibly TRBD1 or TRBD2 for D (5 bases each). The germline V gene encodes CDR1 MNHEY and CDR2 SMNVEV (reference sequence). The CDR3 extends over 13 amino acids. Trimming removed 6 bases at V and 9 bases at J, with 18 bases between. CDR3 sequence (DNA): TGTGCCAGCAGCCCTCCGGGGACGCTGCCGCAGTACTTC. It yields the protein CASSPPGTLPQYF.

The CDR3 sequence is CASSLGGLAQYF. In DNA form, the CDR3 reads TGTGCCAGCAGCCTAGGGGGTCTCGCCCAGTACTTC. The chain links TRBV7-9 to TRBJ2-5, with D maybe TRBD1 (6 bases). V was shortened by 5 bases and J by 9 bases, with 13 bases between the two germline ends. The V gene's germline CDR1 is SEHNR and CDR2 FQNEAQ (reference sequence). The CDR3 spans 12 residues.

V is TRBV25-1 and J is TRBJ2-1; 8 bases align to TRBD2. Germline loops: CDR1 MGHDK, CDR2 SYGVNS. The V and J ends lost 7 bases and 7 bases, in that order; junction bases with no gene match: 12. The CDR3 consists of 15 residues. The CDR3 region is CASKVSGGPGNEQFF. CDR3 bases: TGTGCCAGCAAGGTTTCGGGAGGGCCGGGGAATGAGCAGTTCTTC.

This clonotype turned up a few times. The chain links TRBV27 to TRBJ2-7; D might be TRBD2 (7 bases). The CDR3 consists of 15 residues. Germline CDR1 and CDR2: MNHEY and SMNVEV (reference sequence). Between the trimmed V and J ends, which lost 4 bases and 7 bases, there was a span of 20 bases. This CDR3 reads CASSWQGGGLDEQYF. CDR3 nucleotides: TGTGCCAGCAGTTGGCAAGGGGGGGGGCTCGATGAGCAGTACTTC.

The rearrangement links TRBV27 to TRBJ1-5; 8 nucleotides match TRBD1. Germline V lookup: CDR1 MNHEY, CDR2 SMNVEV (reference sequence). CDR3 length: 17 amino acids. The J segment lost 3 bases and the V segment lost 3 bases, leaving 10 bases of the junction unmatched. The DNA of the CDR3 is TGTGCCAGCAGTTTTATCGGACAGGGACCCTCCAATCAGCCCCAGCATTTT. Translated, it gives CASSFIGQGPSNQPQHF.

The genes are TRBV5-6 and TRBJ2-7; D not resolved. This CDR3 is 14 amino acids long. The V end was cut by 1 base, the J end by 7 bases, with 15 bases between. Germline CDR1 and CDR2: SGHDT and YYEEEE. The CDR3 protein is CASSLLRSSREQYF. Written as DNA, the CDR3 is TGTGCCAGCAGCTTGTTACGAAGCTCGCGGGAGCAGTACTTC. The whole variable domain, filled in from reference TRBV5-6 and TRBJ2-7, reads DAGVTQSPTHLIKTRGQQVTLRCSPKSGHDTVSWYQQALGQGPQFIFQYYEEEERQRGNFPDRFSGHQFPNYSSELNVNALLLGDSALYLCASSLLRSSREQYFGPGTRLTVT.

The rearrangement uses TRBV30 and TRBJ2-1; D is perhaps TRBD1 or TRBD2 (5 bases each). CDR1 is GTSNPN, CDR2 SVGIG, per germline (reference sequence). V was clipped by 5 bases and J by 5 bases, with 13 bases between them. The CDR3 has 13 amino acids. The CDR3 DNA is TGTGCCTGGGGACCGGGACCCCACAATGAGCAGTTCTTC. This encodes CAWGPGPHNEQFF.

V and J are TRBV6-2 or TRBV6-3 and TRBJ2-1; TRBD2 aligns across 10 bases. Germline assignment: CDR1 MNHEY and CDR2 SVGEGT. The CDR3 consists of 14 residues. The trim removed 3 bases at V and 7 bases at J, leaving 3 bases unmatched. For the CDR3, the DNA is TGTGCCAGCAGTTATGAGACTAGCGGGAATGAGCAGTTCTTC. It specifies CASSYETSGNEQFF.

In the case of this clonotype: Mismatch with germline at one junction end may stem from a read error. V usage is TRBV4-3 and J usage is TRBJ1-5, with D perhaps matching TRBD1 (6 bases). CDR1 and CDR2 (germline): LGHNA, YSLEER. There are 14 residues in the CDR3. CDR3 nucleotide sequence: TGCGCCAGCAGCCCTTGGCAGGGAGGACAGCCCCGGCATTTT. Protein sequence: CASSPWQGGQPRHF.

The chain uses TRBV27 and TRBJ2-1; either TRBD1 or TRBD2 may supply D (6 bases each). The ends were cut back, 2 bases at V and 10 bases at J, with 12 bases in the middle. The CDR3 runs 13 residues. Per the germline V gene, CDR1 is MNHEY and CDR2 is SMNVEV (reference sequence). The CDR3 region has the DNA TGTGCCAGCAGTTTAGCGGGACAATGGGAGCAGTTCTTC. The encoded protein is CASSLAGQWEQFF.

The rearrangement links TRBV30 to TRBJ2-7; 9 nucleotides match TRBD1. CDR1 GTSNPN and CDR2 SVGIG come from the germline V gene (reference sequence). V gave up 3 bases and J gave up 2 bases; unmatched junction bases: 8. The CDR3 runs to 15 residues. In nucleotides, the CDR3 is TGTGCCTGGAGCGACGACAGGGGGAAACCCTACGAGCAGTACTTC. Translation: CAWSDDRGKPYEQYF.

This clonotype was found once. The gene calls are TRBV6-5 and TRBJ2-3; no definite D call. Trimming took 2 bases from V and 2 from J, leaving 14 bases between them. Germline-derived CDR1 and CDR2 are MNHEY and SVGAGI. There are 16 residues in the CDR3. CDR3 DNA sequence: TGTGCCAGCAGTTACACCCCCCGTGCTAACACAGATACGCAGTATTTT. Translation: CASSYTPRANTDTQYF.

The chain combines TRBV11-2 with TRBJ2-7; D uncertain. Trimming removed 0 bases from V and 8 bases from J, with 2 bases in between. The length of the CDR3 is 10 residues. CDR1 SGHAT and CDR2 FQNNGV come from the germline V gene. The CDR3 coding sequence is TGTGCCAGCAGCTTAGATAAGCAGTACTTC. Encoded protein: CASSLDKQYF.

V usage is TRBV13 and J usage is TRBJ1-2; TRBD1 aligns across 8 bases. Per the germline V gene, CDR1 is PRHDT and CDR2 is FYEKMQ (reference sequence). J gave up 4 bases and V 5 bases, and 6 bases lay outside the gene matches. The CDR3 is 14 residues long. CDR3 coding DNA: TGTGCCAGCAGCATCGGGACAGGCAGCTATGGCTACACCTTC. It codes for CASSIGTGSYGYTF.

The CDR3 reads CASSRRKAATGIYEQYF. In DNA, the CDR3 is TGCGCCAGCAGTCGCAGGAAAGCCGCGACAGGGATCTACGAGCAGTACTTC. This rearrangement joins TRBV23-1 to TRBJ2-7, with TRBD1 matching 7 bases. TRBV23-1 qualifies as an ORF whose function is uncertain. Germline trimming cut 4 bases from V and 3 bases from J; bases unmatched to any gene: 15. The CDR3 is made up of 17 amino acids.

The V gene is TRBV28, the J gene TRBJ1-2; 7 nucleotides line up with TRBD1. The CDR3 has 14 residues. The V and J ends lost 5 bases and 1 base, in that order; junction bases with no gene match: 4. Germline-derived CDR1 and CDR2 are MDHEN and SYDVKM. Here the CDR3 reads CASSPRQGNYGYTF. The CDR3 nucleotides read TGTGCCAGCAGTCCCCGACAGGGTAACTATGGCTACACCTTC.

The rearrangement uses TRBV6-5 and TRBJ1-1; possibly TRBD1 for D (6 bases). Germline CDR1 and CDR2: MNHEY and SVGAGI. This CDR3 spans 14 amino acids. V was trimmed by 6 bases and J by 5 bases, leaving 16 bases between them. CDR3 in amino acids: CASRPQGLSTEAFF. DNA for the CDR3: TGTGCCAGCAGACCCCAGGGGCTATCGACTGAAGCTTTCTTT.

CDR3 sequence (DNA): TGCAGCGTTGAAGATCCAACCAGGGATCCGTACGAGCAGTACTTC. It yields the protein CSVEDPTRDPYEQYF. This chain links TRBV29-1 with TRBJ2-7; maybe TRBD1 (5 bases). The CDR3 spans 15 residues. Germline assignment: CDR1 SQVTM and CDR2 ANQGSEA. The V and J ends lost 0 bases and 4 bases respectively, with 16 bases between them.

The CDR3 sequence: CSAKDRVTTGELFF. Written as DNA, the CDR3 is TGCAGTGCTAAGGACAGGGTCACCACCGGGGAGCTGTTTTTT. This chain joins TRBV20-1 and TRBJ2-2, with 8 positions matching TRBD1. Germline V CDR1 and CDR2: DFQATT, SNEGSKA (reference sequence). The CDR3 is 14 amino acids. The J segment lost 4 bases and the V segment lost 4 bases, leaving 5 bases of the junction unmatched.

V gene TRBV29-1 combines with J gene TRBJ2-1; 12 nucleotides align to TRBD2. Germline CDR1 is SQVTM and CDR2 is ANQGSEA. V shed 0 bases and J 6 bases; nucleotides not matched to a gene: 0. The CDR3 totals 14 residues. DNA of the CDR3: TGCAGCGTTGAAGAGACTAGCGGGGGCAATGAGCAGTTCTTC. This sequence encodes CSVEETSGGNEQFF.